This entry lists 16 T cell receptor beta chains sequenced from one sample in a study of blood T cell repertoires in COVID-19. TCRdb's copy holds only in-frame clones and misses some; the assay was immunoSEQ multiplex PCR. This sample has a few hundred thousand clones, with around 80% found just once. Input material: PBMCs or T cells enriched from blood (not recorded which). Receptors originate from a man aged 40-55 years who had been exposed to COVID-19.

The rearrangement links TRBV27 to TRBJ2-2; possible D gene TRBD1, 6 bases. CDR1 and CDR2 from the germline V gene are MNHEY and SMNVEV (reference sequence). This CDR3 spans 15 amino acids. The V gene lost 9 bases and the J gene lost 1 base, with 15 bases spanning the gap. CDR3 region: CASKLGGLNTGELFF. The CDR3 region has the DNA TGTGCCAGTAAATTAGGGGGATTGAACACCGGGGAGCTGTTTTTT.

The chain recombines TRBV19 with TRBJ1-5; the match to TRBD1 covers 7 bases. The CDR3 has 16 residues. Germline V gene sequence: CDR1 LNHDA, CDR2 SQIVND (reference sequence). After removal of 1 base from V and 5 bases from J, the junction contained 8 bases not matched to a gene. CDR3 bases: TGTGCCAGTAGTATAGTGGGGACAGTGGGTTATCAGCCCCAGCATTTT. As protein: CASSIVGTVGYQPQHF.

This clone appeared once. The CDR3 sequence is CASSLALGRGSGNTIYF. The CDR3 coding sequence is TGTGCCAGCAGCTTGGCCCTCGGGAGGGGCTCTGGAAACACCATATATTTT. The chain uses TRBV5-6 and TRBJ1-3; tentatively, D is TRBD1 (5 bases). The CDR3 covers 17 residues. Trimming cost V 0 bases and J 0 bases, with 13 bases left between them. In germline, CDR1 is SGHDT, CDR2 YYEEEE.

V gene TRBV19 combines with J gene TRBJ2-7; 11 bases fit TRBD1. V lost 3 bases and J lost 0; bases outside the gene matches: 7. CDR3 size: 17 residues. CDR1 and CDR2 from the germline V gene are LNHDA and SQIVND (reference sequence). In nucleotides, the CDR3 is TGTGCCAGTAGTATGGGGACAGGGGGTACCTCCTCCTACGAGCAGTACTTC. Translated: CASSMGTGGTSSYEQYF.

V gene TRBV5-1 combines with J gene TRBJ2-5, with 7 nucleotides matching TRBD2. The CDR3 spans 16 residues. Germline trimming cut 5 bases from V and 2 bases from J; bases unmatched to any gene: 12. The V gene's germline CDR1 is SGHRS and CDR2 YFSETQ. CDR3 sequence: CASRGRPGGPQETQYF. The CDR3 DNA follows: TGCGCCAGCAGGGGTCGACCGGGAGGCCCACAAGAGACCCAGTACTTC.

This clone came up once. The rearrangement joins TRBV5-4 to TRBJ1-1; tentative D call: TRBD1 (5 bases). V lost 0 bases and J lost 0, with 12 bases in between. The CDR3 covers 16 residues. CDR1 is SGHNT, CDR2 YYREEE, per germline (reference sequence). The CDR3 bases are TGTGCCAGCAGCTTGGTAAATTACAGGATGAACACTGAAGCTTTCTTT. This sequence encodes CASSLVNYRMNTEAFF.

This clone has only one observation. The chain has TRBV19 and TRBJ1-1; D not resolved. The V end was cut by 3 bases, the J end by 1 base, with 6 bases between. Germline assignment: CDR1 LNHDA and CDR2 SQIVND (reference sequence). The CDR3 runs to 13 residues. The CDR3, as DNA: TGTGCCAGTAGTATCGCGCAGAACACTGAAGCTTTCTTT. Protein sequence: CASSIAQNTEAFF.

This sequence joins TRBV11-3 and TRBJ2-5; D possibly corresponds to TRBD1 (5 bases). Trimming took off 4 bases at V and 2 bases at J, with 11 bases between the two ends. The V gene's germline CDR1 is SGHNT and CDR2 YENEEA. The CDR3 runs to 14 residues. For the CDR3, the DNA is TGTGCCAGCAGCTCTGATACAGGACAAGAGACCCAGTACTTC. Translation gives CASSSDTGQETQYF. Full variable domain (outside the CDR3, taken from reference TRBV11-3 and TRBJ2-5): EAGVVQSPRYKIIEKKQPVAFWCNPISGHNTLYWYLQNLGQGPELLIRYENEEAVDDSQLPKDRFSAERLKGVDSTLKIQPAELGDSAVYLCASSSDTGQETQYFGPGTRLLVL.

The chain uses TRBV5-6 and TRBJ2-7, with 8 bases fitting TRBD1. This CDR3 is built from 15 residues. Germline CDR1 is SGHDT and CDR2 is YYEEEE. V was pared by 3 bases and J by 6 bases, with 11 bases of the junction left unmatched. CDR3 sequence: CASSSDRGSLSEQYF. For the CDR3, the DNA is TGTGCCAGCAGCTCTGACAGGGGCTCCCTCAGCGAGCAGTACTTC.

This rearrangement joins TRBV7-6 to TRBJ2-5, with 9 positions matching TRBD1. Germline V gene data show CDR1 as SGHVS and CDR2 as FNYEAQ. V was pared by 5 bases and J by 8 bases, with 18 bases of the junction left unmatched. CDR3 size: 17 residues. The CDR3 DNA sequence: TGTGCCAGCAGCCCGAAAAAAACAGGGGGCCATGGAGACACCCAGTACTTC. Residues: CASSPKKTGGHGDTQYF. The full variable domain, completed using reference TRBV7-6 and TRBJ2-5, is GAGVSQSPRYKVTKRGQDVALRCDPISGHVSLYWYRQALGQGPEFLTYFNYEAQQDKSGLPNDRFSAERPEGSISTLTIQRTEQRDSAMYRCASSPKKTGGHGDTQYFGPGTRLLVL.

The chain carries TRBV5-1 and TRBJ2-1; unclear D gene. The CDR3 sequence is 13 residues long. V dropped 1 base and J dropped 5 bases, with 7 bases sitting between them. Germline V gene sequence: CDR1 SGHRS, CDR2 YFSETQ. The DNA of the CDR3 is TGCGCCAGCAGCTTGACACAGAACAATGAGCAGTTCTTC. Its translation is CASSLTQNNEQFF. The variable domain in full, completed from reference TRBV5-1 and TRBJ2-1, reads KAGVTQTPRYLIKTRGQQVTLSCSPISGHRSVSWYQQTPGQGLQFLFEYFSETQRNKGNFPGRFSGRQFSNSRSEMNVSTLELGDSALYLCASSLTQNNEQFFGPGTRLTVL.

The chain joins TRBV30 to TRBJ1-1; tentatively, D is TRBD1 (5 bases). The CDR3 has 13 residues. From germline, CDR1 is GTSNPN and CDR2 SVGIG (reference sequence). Trimming stripped 3 bases from V and 8 bases from J, with 16 bases between. The CDR3 region has the DNA TGTGCCTGGAGGAGCCCGCCAGGGAGGGAAGCTTTCTTT. This encodes CAWRSPPGREAFF.

The chain recombines TRBV19 with TRBJ2-5; TRBD1 matches at 11 bases. The J segment lost 5 bases and the V segment lost 6 bases, leaving 11 bases of the junction unmatched. CDR1 LNHDA and CDR2 SQIVND come from the germline V gene (reference sequence). The CDR3 totals 16 residues. This CDR3 reads CASSRTGGAPGETQYF. CDR3 coding DNA: TGTGCCAGTAGCCGGACAGGGGGCGCCCCCGGGGAGACCCAGTACTTC.

This chain links TRBV19 with TRBJ2-7, with 8 bases that match TRBD1. CDR1 is LNHDA, CDR2 SQIVND, per germline (reference sequence). J lost 3 bases, V lost 6 bases, and 7 bases had no gene match. The CDR3 has 14 residues. In nucleotides, the CDR3 is TGTGCCAGTAGGGAGGCAGGGGGCCGCTACGAGCAGTACTTC. The encoded protein is CASREAGGRYEQYF.

The CDR3 protein is CASSLAAGSFSPLHF. DNA for the CDR3: TGTGCCAGCAGTTTAGCGGCAGGGAGTTTTTCACCCCTCCACTTT. The chain combines TRBV6-5 with TRBJ1-6; D is possibly TRBD1 (5 bases). Germline CDR1 is MNHEY and CDR2 is SVGAGI. Deletions cut 4 bases from V and 9 bases from J, with 16 bases between. The CDR3 runs 15 residues.

The V and J genes are TRBV7-3 and TRBJ2-2; D ambiguous. Per germline, CDR1 SGHTA and CDR2 FQGTGA. CDR3 size: 17 residues. V lost 1 base and J lost 5, with 17 bases in between. CDR3 sequence (DNA): TGTGCCAGCAGCTTAAAAAGCGAGTCGATTTTTACCGGGGAGCTGTTTTTT. Encoded protein: CASSLKSESIFTGELFF.